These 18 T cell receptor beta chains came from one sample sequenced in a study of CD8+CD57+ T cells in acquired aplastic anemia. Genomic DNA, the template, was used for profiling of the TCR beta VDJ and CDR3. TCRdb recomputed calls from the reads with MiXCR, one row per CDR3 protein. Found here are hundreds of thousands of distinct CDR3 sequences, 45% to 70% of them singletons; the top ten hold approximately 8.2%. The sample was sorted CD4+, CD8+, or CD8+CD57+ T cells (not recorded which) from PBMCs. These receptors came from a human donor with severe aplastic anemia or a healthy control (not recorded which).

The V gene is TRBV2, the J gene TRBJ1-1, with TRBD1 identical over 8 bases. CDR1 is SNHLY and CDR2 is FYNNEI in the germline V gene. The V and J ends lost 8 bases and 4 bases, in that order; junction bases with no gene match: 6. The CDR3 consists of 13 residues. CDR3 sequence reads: CASPGGAGTEAFF. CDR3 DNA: TGTGCCAGCCCAGGGGGCGCGGGCACTGAAGCTTTCTTT.

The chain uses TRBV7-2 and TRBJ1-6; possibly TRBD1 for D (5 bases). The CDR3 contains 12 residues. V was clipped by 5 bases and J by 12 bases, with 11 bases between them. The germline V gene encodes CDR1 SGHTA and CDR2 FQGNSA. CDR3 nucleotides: TGTGCCAGCAGCCTACAGGATTTACCCCTCCACTTT. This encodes CASSLQDLPLHF.

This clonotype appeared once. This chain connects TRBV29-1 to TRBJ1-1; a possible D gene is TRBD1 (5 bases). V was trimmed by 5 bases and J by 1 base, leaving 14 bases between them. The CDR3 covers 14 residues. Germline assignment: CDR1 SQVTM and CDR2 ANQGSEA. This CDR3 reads CSVRGTEENTEAFF. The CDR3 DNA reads TGCAGCGTTCGGGGCACCGAGGAGAACACTGAAGCTTTCTTT.

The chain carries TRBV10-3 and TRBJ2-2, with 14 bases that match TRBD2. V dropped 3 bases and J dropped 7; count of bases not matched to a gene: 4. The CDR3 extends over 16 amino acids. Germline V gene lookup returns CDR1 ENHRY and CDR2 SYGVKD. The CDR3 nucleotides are TGTGCCATCAGTGAACCAGGACTAGCGGGGGGCGGGGAGCTGTTTTTT. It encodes CAISEPGLAGGGELFF.

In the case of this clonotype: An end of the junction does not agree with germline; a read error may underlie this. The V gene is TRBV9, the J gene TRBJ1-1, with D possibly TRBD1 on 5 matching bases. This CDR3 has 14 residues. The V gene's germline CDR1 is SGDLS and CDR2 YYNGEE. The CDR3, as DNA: TGTGCCAGCAGCGGCGGGACGCTGAACACCGAAGCTTCCTTT. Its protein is CASSGGTLNTEASF.

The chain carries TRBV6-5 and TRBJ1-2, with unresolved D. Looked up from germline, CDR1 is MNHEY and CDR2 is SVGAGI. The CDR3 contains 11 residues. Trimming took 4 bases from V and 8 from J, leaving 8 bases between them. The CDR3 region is CASSSLGGYTF. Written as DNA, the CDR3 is TGTGCCAGCAGTTCCTTGGGGGGCTACACCTTC.

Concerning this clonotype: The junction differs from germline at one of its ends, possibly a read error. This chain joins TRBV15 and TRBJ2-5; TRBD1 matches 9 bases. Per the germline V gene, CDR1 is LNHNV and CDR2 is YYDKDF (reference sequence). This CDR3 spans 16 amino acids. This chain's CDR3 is CATSRGRQGVRETQHF. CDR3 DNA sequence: TGTGCCACCAGCAGGGGAAGACAGGGGGTTAGGGAGACCCAGCACTTC.

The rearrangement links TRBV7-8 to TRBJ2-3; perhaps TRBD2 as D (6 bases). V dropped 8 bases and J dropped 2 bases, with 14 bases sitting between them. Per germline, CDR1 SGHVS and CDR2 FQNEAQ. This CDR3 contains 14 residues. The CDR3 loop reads CASAEGRPTDTQYF. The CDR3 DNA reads TGTGCCAGCGCGGAGGGGAGGCCCACAGATACGCAGTATTTT. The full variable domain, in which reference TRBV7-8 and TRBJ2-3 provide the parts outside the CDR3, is GAGVSQSPRYKVAKRGQDVALRCDPISGHVSLFWYQQALGQGPEFLTYFQNEAQLDKSGLPSDRFFAERPEGSVSTLKIQRTQQEDSAVYLCASAEGRPTDTQYFGPGTRLTVL.

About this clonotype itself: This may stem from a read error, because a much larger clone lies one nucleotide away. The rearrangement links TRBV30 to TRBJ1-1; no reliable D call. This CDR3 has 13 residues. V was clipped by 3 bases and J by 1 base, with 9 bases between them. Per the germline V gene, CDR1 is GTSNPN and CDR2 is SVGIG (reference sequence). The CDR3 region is CAWRAVGNTEAFF. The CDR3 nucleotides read TGTGCCTGGAGGGCCGTGGGGAACACTGAAGCTTTCTTT.

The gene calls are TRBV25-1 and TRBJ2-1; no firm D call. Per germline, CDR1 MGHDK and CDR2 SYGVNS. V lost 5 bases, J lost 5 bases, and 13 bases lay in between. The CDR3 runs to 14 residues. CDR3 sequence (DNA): TGTGCCAGCAGTCTTATCGGGTCCCACAATGAGCAGTTCTTC. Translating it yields CASSLIGSHNEQFF.

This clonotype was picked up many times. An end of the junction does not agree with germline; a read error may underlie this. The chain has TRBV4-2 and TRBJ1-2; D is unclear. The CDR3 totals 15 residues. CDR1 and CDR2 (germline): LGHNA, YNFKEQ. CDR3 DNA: TGTGCCGGCAGCCAAGCGTCGGCCGGGTTCTATGGCTACACCTTC. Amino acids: CAGSQASAGFYGYTF.

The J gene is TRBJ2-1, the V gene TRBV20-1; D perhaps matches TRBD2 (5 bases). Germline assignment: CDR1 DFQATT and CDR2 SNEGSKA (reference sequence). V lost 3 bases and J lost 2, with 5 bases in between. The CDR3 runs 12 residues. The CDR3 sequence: CSASGAYNEQFF. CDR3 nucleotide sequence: TGCAGTGCTAGCGGGGCCTACAATGAGCAGTTCTTC.

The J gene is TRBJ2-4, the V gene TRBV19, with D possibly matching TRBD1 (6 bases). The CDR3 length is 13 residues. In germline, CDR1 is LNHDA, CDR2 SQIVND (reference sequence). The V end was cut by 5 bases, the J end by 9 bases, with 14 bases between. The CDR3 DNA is TGTGCCAGTAGTTCCCAACAGGGTGGCATTCAGTACTTC. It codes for CASSSQQGGIQYF. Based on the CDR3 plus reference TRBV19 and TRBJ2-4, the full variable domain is DGGITQSPKYLFRKEGQNVTLSCEQNLNHDAMYWYRQDPGQGLRLIYYSQIVNDFQKGDIAEGYSVSREKKESFPLTVTSAQKNPTAFYLCASSSQQGGIQYFGAGTRLSVL.

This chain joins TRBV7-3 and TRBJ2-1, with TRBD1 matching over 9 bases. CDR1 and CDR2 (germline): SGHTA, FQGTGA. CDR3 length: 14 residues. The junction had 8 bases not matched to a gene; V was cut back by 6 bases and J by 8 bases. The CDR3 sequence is CASRTTGGAHEQFF. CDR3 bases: TGTGCCAGCAGGACAACAGGGGGCGCACATGAGCAGTTCTTC.

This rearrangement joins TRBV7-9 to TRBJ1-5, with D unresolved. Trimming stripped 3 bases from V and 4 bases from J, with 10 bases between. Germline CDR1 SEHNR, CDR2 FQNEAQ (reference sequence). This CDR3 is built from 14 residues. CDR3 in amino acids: CASSFGLRNQPQHF. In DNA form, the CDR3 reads TGTGCCAGCAGCTTCGGACTTAGAAATCAGCCCCAGCATTTT.

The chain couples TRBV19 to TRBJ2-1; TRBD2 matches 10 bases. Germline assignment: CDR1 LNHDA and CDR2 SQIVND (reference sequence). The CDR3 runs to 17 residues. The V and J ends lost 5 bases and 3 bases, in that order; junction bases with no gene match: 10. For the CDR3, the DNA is TGTGCCAGTAGTTTCTCTAGCGGGAGTACCCTCTACAATGAGCAGTTCTTC. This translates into CASSFSSGSTLYNEQFF.

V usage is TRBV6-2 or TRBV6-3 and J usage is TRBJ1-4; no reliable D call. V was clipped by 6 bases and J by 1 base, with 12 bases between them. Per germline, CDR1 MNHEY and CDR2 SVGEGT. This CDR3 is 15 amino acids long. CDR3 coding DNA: TGTGCCAGCAGAGACCGACGGGTAACTAATGAAAAACTGTTTTTT. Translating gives CASRDRRVTNEKLFF.

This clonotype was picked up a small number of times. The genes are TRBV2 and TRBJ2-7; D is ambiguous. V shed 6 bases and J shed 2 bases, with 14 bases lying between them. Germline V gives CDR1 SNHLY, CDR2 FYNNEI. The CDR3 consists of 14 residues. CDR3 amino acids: CASSGPIPAYEQYF. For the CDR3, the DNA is TGTGCCAGCAGCGGCCCGATACCAGCCTACGAGCAGTACTTC. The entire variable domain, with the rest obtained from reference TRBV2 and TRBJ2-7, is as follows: EPEVTQTPSHQVTQMGQEVILRCVPISNHLYFYWYRQILGQKVEFLVSFYNNEISEKSEIFDDQFSVERPDGSNFTLKIRSTKLEDSAMYFCASSGPIPAYEQYFGPGTRLTVT.